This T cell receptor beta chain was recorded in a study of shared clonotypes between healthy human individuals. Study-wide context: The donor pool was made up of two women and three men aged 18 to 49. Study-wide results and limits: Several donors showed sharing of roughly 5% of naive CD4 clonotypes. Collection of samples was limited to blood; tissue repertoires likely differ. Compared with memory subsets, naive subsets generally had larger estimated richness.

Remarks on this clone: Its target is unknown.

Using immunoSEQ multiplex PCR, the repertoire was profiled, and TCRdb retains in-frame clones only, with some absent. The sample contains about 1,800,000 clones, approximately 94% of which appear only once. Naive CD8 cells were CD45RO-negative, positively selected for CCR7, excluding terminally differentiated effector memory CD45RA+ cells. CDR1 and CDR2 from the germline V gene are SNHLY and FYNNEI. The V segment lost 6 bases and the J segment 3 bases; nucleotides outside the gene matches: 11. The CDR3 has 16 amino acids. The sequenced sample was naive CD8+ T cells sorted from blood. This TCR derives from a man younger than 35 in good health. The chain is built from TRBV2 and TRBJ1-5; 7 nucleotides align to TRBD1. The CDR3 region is CASSDTTGAINQPQHF. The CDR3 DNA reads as TGTGCCAGCAGCGACACCACAGGGGCGATCAATCAGCCCCAGCATTTT.